This T cell receptor (beta chain) was found in a study of Ad26.COV2.S vaccination and SARS-CoV-2 variants. In germline, CDR1 is LNHDA, CDR2 SQIVND (reference sequence). This CDR3 is built from 13 residues. V was shortened by 6 bases and J by 1 base, with 9 bases between the two germline ends. The table came from immunoSEQ multiplex PCR; TCRdb's copy has only in-frame clones and leaves some out. The repertoire holds approximately 300,000 clones, with around four fifths as singletons. As for treatment: around 19 received Ad26.COV2.S at low or high dose, single or two shots; about 5 received placebo; per-sample allocation not given. On day 63 after the first injection, vaccine and placebo recipients gave samples. This clone was recorded a few times.

The sample was peripheral blood, taken in a trial of Ad26.COV2.S vaccine versus placebo. The gene calls are TRBV19 and TRBJ1-2, with D hard to call. This receptor was taken from a person between 18 and 65 years old who received the Ad26.COV2.S COVID-19 vaccine or a placebo. The CDR3 DNA follows: TGTGCCAGTAGCTCTCCGGATAACTATGGCTACACCTTC. Encoded protein: CASSSPDNYGYTF.